Following are 9 T cell receptor beta chains from one sample sequenced in a study of T cells in Graves' hyperthyroidism and ophthalmopathy. RNA transcripts provided the source from which TCR beta CDR3 regions were amplified. First-round RT-PCR targeting the TCR CDR3 was performed with the HTBI primer set. TCRdb redid the calling of the multiplex PCR reads with MiXCR, one entry per CDR3 protein. The sample has about 720,000 distinct CDR3 sequences, around a sixth seen once. Sequencing used blood. The receptor source for this set is a woman aged 50 to 60 with Graves' hyperthyroidism that later progressed to Graves' ophthalmopathy.

The chain combines TRBV19 with TRBJ1-1; 7 nucleotides line up with TRBD1. The CDR3 loop spans 14 amino acids. In germline, CDR1 is LNHDA, CDR2 SQIVND (reference sequence). The J segment lost 0 bases and the V segment lost 7 bases, leaving 5 bases of the junction unmatched. CDR3 region: CASNQDRLNTEAFF. The CDR3 DNA sequence: TGTGCCAGTAACCAGGACAGGTTGAACACTGAAGCTTTCTTT. The complete variable domain, with remaining parts taken from reference TRBV19 and TRBJ1-1, reads DGGITQSPKYLFRKEGQNVTLSCEQNLNHDAMYWYRQDPGQGLRLIYYSQIVNDFQKGDIAEGYSVSREKKESFPLTVTSAQKNPTAFYLCASNQDRLNTEAFFGQGTRLTVV.

V gene TRBV19 combines with J gene TRBJ2-2; either TRBD1 or TRBD2 may supply D (6 bases each). The CDR3 runs 16 residues. Germline V gene data show CDR1 as LNHDA and CDR2 as SQIVND (reference sequence). With 2 bases removed from V and 2 bases from J, the gap between germline ends came to 12 bases. The CDR3 here is CASSILAGTNTGELFF. The CDR3 DNA follows: TGTGCCAGTAGTATATTGGCGGGGACAAACACCGGGGAGCTGTTTTTT.

This clonotype was seen repeatedly, ten times or more. CDR3 DNA: TGTGCCAGCAGCCAAGATACCGCCTGGAATACGCAGTATTTT. It is translated as CASSQDTAWNTQYF. The rearrangement joins TRBV14 to TRBJ2-3; no firm D call. The CDR3 has 14 amino acids. Germline V gene data show CDR1 as SGHDN and CDR2 as FVKESK. V gave up 0 bases and J gave up 7 bases, with 11 bases separating them. Together with reference TRBV14 and TRBJ2-3, the CDR3 gives the full variable domain: EAGVTQFPSHSVIEKGQTVTLRCDPISGHDNLYWYRRVMGKEIKFLLHFVKESKQDESGMPNNRFLAERTGGTYSTLKVQPAELEDSGVYFCASSQDTAWNTQYFGPGTRLTVL.

This clonotype appeared a few times. The chain carries TRBV7-8 and TRBJ1-2, with a possible D match to TRBD1 (6 bases). CDR1 is SGHVS, CDR2 FQNEAQ, per germline. The CDR3 spans 15 residues. V lost 0 bases to trimming and J lost 8 bases, with 16 bases between them. The CDR3 sequence is CASSLARVGARGYTF. CDR3 in DNA: TGTGCCAGCAGCTTAGCGCGAGTGGGGGCGCGGGGCTACACCTTC. Full variable domain (rest looked up from reference TRBV7-8 and TRBJ1-2): GAGVSQSPRYKVAKRGQDVALRCDPISGHVSLFWYQQALGQGPEFLTYFQNEAQLDKSGLPSDRFFAERPEGSVSTLKIQRTQQEDSAVYLCASSLARVGARGYTFGSGTRLTVV.

This clonotype was counted between two and nine times. The gene calls are TRBV15 and TRBJ1-1, with unresolved D. Germline V CDR1 and CDR2: LNHNV, YYDKDF (reference sequence). The V end lost 0 bases, the J end lost 2 bases, and 7 bases lay between the germline ends. The CDR3 is 14 amino acids. CDR3 sequence: CATSRDFGNTEAFF. CDR3 coding DNA: TGTGCCACCAGCAGAGATTTCGGTAACACTGAAGCTTTCTTT.

The CDR3 region has the DNA TGCGCCAGCAGCCCCCGGAGCCATAACCAAGAGACCCAGTACTTC. Protein: CASSPRSHNQETQYF. The rearrangement uses TRBV4-1 and TRBJ2-5; D is ambiguous. Trimming stripped 4 bases from V and 0 bases from J, with 12 bases between. CDR1 and CDR2 from the germline V gene are MGHRA and YSYEKL. The CDR3 sequence is 15 residues long.

As for this clonotype: A much larger clonotype is one base distant, so this may be a read error. V is TRBV5-1 and J is TRBJ1-1; D gene ambiguous. The CDR3 extends over 14 amino acids. The V gene lost 0 bases and the J gene lost 4 bases, with 10 bases spanning the gap. Germline V gene data show CDR1 as SGHRS and CDR2 as YFSETQ. The CDR3 sequence is CASSLDKVGTEAFF. CDR3 in DNA: TGCGCCAGCAGCTTGGATAAGGTAGGCACTGAAGCTTTCTTT. Variable domain in full (rest from reference TRBV5-1 and TRBJ1-1): KAGVTQTPRYLIKTRGQQVTLSCSPISGHRSVSWYQQTPGQGLQFLFEYFSETQRNKGNFPGRFSGRQFSNSRSEMNVSTLELGDSALYLCASSLDKVGTEAFFGQGTRLTVV.

This clonotype was seen many times. The chain is built from TRBV18 and TRBJ2-1; no clear D. The CDR3 is made up of 16 amino acids. The V end lost 3 bases, the J end lost 0 bases, and 12 bases lay between the germline ends. Per the germline V gene, CDR1 is KGHSH and CDR2 is LQKENI. CDR3 sequence (DNA): TGTGCCAGCTCACCCTCGACTGCGAGCTCCTACAATGAGCAGTTCTTC. The encoded protein is CASSPSTASSYNEQFF.

In its sample, this clonotype was seen many times. This sequence joins TRBV30 and TRBJ2-3; 10 nucleotides agree with TRBD1. The CDR3 has 14 amino acids. V trimming: 5 bases; J trimming: 3 bases; junction bases outside the gene matches: 5. Germline-derived CDR1 and CDR2 are GTSNPN and SVGIG (reference sequence). CDR3 in DNA: TGTGCCTGGTCCCCGGGACAGGGGACAGATACGCAGTATTTT. Translated: CAWSPGQGTDTQYF.